The source of this TCR beta chain is a study of T cells after yellow fever vaccination. Study in general: Low-cell-number fractions underwent preparation using SMART-Seq v4 Ultra Low Input.

Conversion of TCR transcripts into cDNA relied on 5'RACE template switching, which added a universal primer site and UMIs. TCRdb itself ran the 5' RACE reads through MiXCR, one entry per CDR3 protein. The sample contains over 300,000 distinct CDR3 sequences, around 3.6% of which appear only once. This clonotype was recorded a few times. What it binds is unknown. Study results and caveats: Researchers cautioned that FACS-sorted repertoires could harbor abundant clonotypes contaminating from the bulk population.

The CDR3 consists of 13 residues. V was clipped by 6 bases and J by 3 bases, with 13 bases between them. Germline-derived CDR1 and CDR2 are DFQATT and SNEGSKA (reference sequence). The sequencing here drew on PBMCs, taken on the day of the yellow fever booster vaccination. The rearrangement joins TRBV20-1 to TRBJ2-3, with D unresolved. The clonotype comes from a man between 18 and 29 years old who received the YFV17D yellow fever vaccine. The CDR3 protein is CSAPRARTDTQYF. CDR3 sequence (DNA): TGCAGTGCCCCCCGGGCTCGGACAGATACGCAGTATTTT.